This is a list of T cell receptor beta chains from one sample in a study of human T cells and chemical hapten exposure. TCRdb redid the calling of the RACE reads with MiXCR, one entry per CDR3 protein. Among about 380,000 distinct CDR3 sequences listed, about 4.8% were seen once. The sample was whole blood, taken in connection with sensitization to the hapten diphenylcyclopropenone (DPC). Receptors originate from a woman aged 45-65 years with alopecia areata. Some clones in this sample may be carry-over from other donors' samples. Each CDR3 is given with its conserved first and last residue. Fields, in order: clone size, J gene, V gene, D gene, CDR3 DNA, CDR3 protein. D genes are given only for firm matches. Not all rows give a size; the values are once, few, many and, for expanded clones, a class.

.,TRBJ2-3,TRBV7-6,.,TGTGCCAGCAGCCCCTCTTATCGGAGGAGCACAGATACGCAGTATTTT,CASSPSYRRSTDTQYF
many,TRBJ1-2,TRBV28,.,TGTGCCAGCAGTTTGCAGGACTTCTATGGCTACACCTTC,CASSLQDFYGYTF
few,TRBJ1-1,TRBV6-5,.,TGTGCCAGCTTCCTCGATCTGGTGAACACTGAAGCTTTCTTT,CASFLDLVNTEAFF
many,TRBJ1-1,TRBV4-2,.,TGTGCCAGCAGCCCCCGCCCAGGGTCCCCTGAAGCTTTCTTT,CASSPRPGSPEAFF
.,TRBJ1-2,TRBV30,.,TGTGCCTGGAGTGGGGTAGAGAGGGACCACTATGGCTACACCTTC,CAWSGVERDHYGYTF
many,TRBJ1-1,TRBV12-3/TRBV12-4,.,TGTGCCAGCAGTTTGCTGGGACACCAGAACACTGAAGCTTTCTTT,CASSLLGHQNTEAFF
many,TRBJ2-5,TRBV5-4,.,TGTGCCAGCAGCTTATTCAGGGGAGAGACCCAGTACTTC,CASSLFRGETQYF
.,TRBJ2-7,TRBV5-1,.,TGCGCCAGCAGCTTGGAAGGACAGACCCCCGGCGAGCAGTACTTC,CASSLEGQTPGEQYF
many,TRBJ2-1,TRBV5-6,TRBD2,TGTGCCAGCAGCCTACTAGCGGGGACCTACAATGAGCAGTTCTTC,CASSLLAGTYNEQFF
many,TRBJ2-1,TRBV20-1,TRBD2,TGCAGTGCTGAGTGGCCATCTCTAGCGGGAGTTCAGTTCTTC,CSAEWPSLAGVQFF
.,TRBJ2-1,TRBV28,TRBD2,TGTGCCAGCAGTTTCCCCGGGACTAGCGACGACAATGAGCAGTTCTTC,CASSFPGTSDDNEQFF
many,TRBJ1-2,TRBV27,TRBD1,TGTGCCAGCAGCTACTCAGGGGGATCCATCACTCGGGATGGCTACACCTTC,CASSYSGGSITRDGYTF
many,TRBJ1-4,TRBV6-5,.,TGTGCCAGCAGTTACTCGACAGCTAATGAAAAACTGTTTTTT,CASSYSTANEKLFF
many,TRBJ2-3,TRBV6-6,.,TGTGCCAGCAGTTACTCGTTAGATACGCAGTATTTT,CASSYSLDTQYF
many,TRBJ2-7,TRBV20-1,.,TGCAGTGCTCGTGGTTTTCGGGGAGGGGGTTATTCCTACGAGCAGTACTTC,CSARGFRGGGYSYEQYF
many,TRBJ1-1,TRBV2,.,TGTGCCAGCAGGAGGGACGAGGTATTGTCCACTGAAGCTTTCTTT,CASRRDEVLSTEAFF
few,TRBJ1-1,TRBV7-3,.,TGTGCCAGCAGCCTAGATAACACTGAAGCTTTCTTT,CASSLDNTEAFF
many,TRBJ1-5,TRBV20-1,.,TGCAGTGCTCGGACTGGATACAATCAGCCCCAGCATTTT,CSARTGYNQPQHF
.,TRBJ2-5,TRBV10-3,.,TGTGCCACCCATAGCGCCCCCCAAGAGACCCAGTACTTC,CATHSAPQETQYF
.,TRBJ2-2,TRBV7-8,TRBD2,TGTGCCAGCATTCAAGGGACTAGTGGTACCGGGGAGCTGTTTTTT,CASIQGTSGTGELFF
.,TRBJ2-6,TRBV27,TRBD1,TGTGCCAGCAGTCGCCGACCGGGACAGGCCCAAAACGTCCTGACTTTC,CASSRRPGQAQNVLTF
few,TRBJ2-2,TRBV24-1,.,TGTGCCACCAGTGATCCCGGGACGCCCTCAGGGGAGCTGTTTTTT,CATSDPGTPSGELFF
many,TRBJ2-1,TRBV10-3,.,TGTGCCATCACCCGAGCGGGCGGGTACAATGAGCAGTTCTTC,CAITRAGGYNEQFF
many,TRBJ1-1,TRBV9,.,TGTGCCAGCAGCCCTCGACCCGAGGGAACTGAAGCTTTCTTT,CASSPRPEGTEAFF
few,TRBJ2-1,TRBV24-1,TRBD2,TGTGCCACCAGTGAATGGGGACTAGCGGGAGGCTACAATGAGCAGTTCTTC,CATSEWGLAGGYNEQFF
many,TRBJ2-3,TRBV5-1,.,TGCGCCAGCAGCGGGGCCATCAACACAGATACGCAGTATTTT,CASSGAINTDTQYF
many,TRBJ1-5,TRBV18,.,TGTGCCAGCTCACCATACGCAACTAGCAATCAGCCCCAGCATTTT,CASSPYATSNQPQHF
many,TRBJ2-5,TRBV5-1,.,TGCGCCAGCAGCCGGGAAGTTCAAGAGACCCAGTACTTC,CASSREVQETQYF
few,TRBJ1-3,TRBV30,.,TGTGCCTGGAGTGGGACCGCGACTGGAAACACCATATATTTT,CAWSGTATGNTIYF
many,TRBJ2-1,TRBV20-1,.,TGCAGTGCTAGAGGTATCGCGACAGTTCTTTACAATGAGCAGTTCTTC,CSARGIATVLYNEQFF
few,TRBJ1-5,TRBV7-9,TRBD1,TGTGCCAGCAGCTTAGAAGGTACAGGGGGCCGAGGAAGCAATCAGCCCCAGCATTTT,CASSLEGTGGRGSNQPQHF